This T cell receptor (beta chain) appears in the sequencing data of a study of blood T cells in healthy people across ages. This clonotype was observed a handful of times. The authors ran a second PCR of 7 to 11 cycles using a sample-barcoded 5' primer and a J-beta primer mix. Each CDR3 protein gets one entry after TCRdb re-called the 5' RACE reads with MiXCR. Of 710,000 or so distinct CDR3 sequences listed, around a fifth are singletons. CDR1 MNHEY and CDR2 SVGAGI come from the germline V gene. V lost 0 bases and J lost 3; bases outside the gene matches: 4. CDR3 length: 15 amino acids. Sequencing used blood. The TCR comes from a man between 65 and 85 years old in good health. The chain joins TRBV6-5 to TRBJ1-2, with 7 bases fitting TRBD1. The CDR3 DNA is TGTGCCAGCAGTTACTCGATCCAGGGGGACTATGGCTACACCTTC. Its protein product is CASSYSIQGDYGYTF.